The rows below give T cell receptor beta chains drawn from one sample of a study of spatial heterogeneity in lung cancer. One entry per CDR3 protein results from TCRdb running MiXCR on the 5' RACE reads. The sample records some 25,000 distinct CDR3 sequences, roughly 12% being singletons. Sequenced material: PBMCs, taken at surgery. The source is a female donor with early-stage non-small cell lung cancer. Each CDR3 is given with its conserved first and last residue. D genes are given only for firm matches. Expanded clones are given a class, and other clones once, few, many or no size at all.

D gene	V gene	clone size	J gene	CDR3 DNA	CDR3 protein
NA	TRBV27	few	TRBJ2-3	TGTGCCAGCAGTCCGGGGTCCGGCACAGATACGCAGTATTTT	CASSPGSGTDTQYF
NA	TRBV2	few	TRBJ2-1	TGTGCCAGCAACGGCGGGAACAACGATGAGCAGTTCTTC	CASNGGNNDEQFF
NA	TRBV13	many	TRBJ1-2	TGTGCCAGCAGCTTCTCTTCCGCGGGCCCCTATGGCTACACCTTC	CASSFSSAGPYGYTF
NA	TRBV24-1	many	TRBJ1-2	TGTGCCACCAGTGACCCTAGACAGAGGCCTGGCTACACCTTC	CATSDPRQRPGYTF
NA	TRBV3-1	few	TRBJ2-7	TGTGCCAGCAGCCAAGGGACAGCGGCTACCTACGAGCAGTACTTC	CASSQGTAATYEQYF
NA	TRBV24-1	few	TRBJ2-4	TGTGCCCCACTACCCATTTCGATTGGGATGAGGTTTCGATACTTC	CAPLPISIGMRFRYF
NA	TRBV10-3	many	TRBJ2-3	TGTGCCATCAGTGAGGGGGCCACAGATACGCAGTATTTT	CAISEGATDTQYF
NA	TRBV3-1	NA	TRBJ2-1	TGTGCCAGCAGCCTAGACAGATACAATGAGCAGTTCTTC	CASSLDRYNEQFF
NA	TRBV20-1	many	TRBJ2-7	TGCAGTGCTGGGACACCCTCCTACGAGCAGTACTTC	CSAGTPSYEQYF
TRBD2	TRBV7-9	many	TRBJ2-3	TGTGCCAGCAGTTTACGGGGACTAGCCACAGATACGCAGTATTTT	CASSLRGLATDTQYF
NA	TRBV12-3/TRBV12-4	few	TRBJ2-3	TGTGCCAGCAGCCCCCCGGCTAGCACAGATACGCAGTATTTT	CASSPPASTDTQYF
NA	TRBV7-3	many	TRBJ1-1	TGTGCCAGCAGCTTGCAGGCGGGAGGGACTGAAGCTTTCTTT	CASSLQAGGTEAFF
NA	TRBV28	many	TRBJ1-1	TGTGCCAGCGCCCGGGAGGGTGGGACTGAAGCTTTCTTT	CASAREGGTEAFF
TRBD1	TRBV6-2/TRBV6-3	many	TRBJ2-1	TGTGCCAGCAGTTACCGGGACAGGTACAATGAGCAGTTCTTC	CASSYRDRYNEQFF
NA	TRBV9	many	TRBJ2-3	TGTGCCAGCAGCGTAGACGTGGGGCTATCAGATACGCAGTATTTT	CASSVDVGLSDTQYF
NA	TRBV3-1	many	TRBJ2-5	TGTGCCAGCAGCCAAGGTATCGCCCGCCAAGAGACCCAGTACTTC	CASSQGIARQETQYF
NA	TRBV3-1	many	TRBJ1-2	TGTGCCAGCAGCCAAGAAAAAGGGTCCTATGGCTACACCTTC	CASSQEKGSYGYTF
TRBD1	TRBV5-6	many	TRBJ1-6	TGTGCCAGCAGCCCGATAGACAGGGGGAATTCACCCCTCCACTTT	CASSPIDRGNSPLHF
TRBD2	TRBV15	NA	TRBJ2-1	TGTGCCACCAGCAGAGAGGTACTAGCGGGAGGGACCTACAATGAGCAGTTCTTC	CATSREVLAGGTYNEQFF
TRBD2	TRBV28	many	TRBJ2-7	TGTGCCAGCCACGGGAGCGGGAGTCAGCAGTACTTC	CASHGSGSQQYF
TRBD2	TRBV2	few	TRBJ2-5	TGTGCCAGCAGTGACTCGACTAGCCCGGGATCCCAGTACTTC	CASSDSTSPGSQYF
TRBD1	TRBV6-2/TRBV6-3	NA	TRBJ2-5	TGTGCCAGCAGCCGTCCAGCCCGGGACAGGGAGACCCAGTACTTC	CASSRPARDRETQYF
NA	TRBV7-6	many	TRBJ2-3	TGTGCCAGCAGCTTATGGGGAGATACGCAGTATTTT	CASSLWGDTQYF
NA	TRBV6-1	many	TRBJ2-3	TGTGCCAGCAGGGACTACAGGGGCGTAGATACGCAGTATTTT	CASRDYRGVDTQYF
NA	TRBV7-8	NA	TRBJ2-6	TGTGCCAGCAGCCCCGGCAGGGGCTTCTCTGGGGCCAACGTCCTGACTTTC	CASSPGRGFSGANVLTF
NA	TRBV12-3/TRBV12-4	many	TRBJ1-1	TGTGCCAGCAGTTCCCGGGACCCCCCCTCCGCTTTCTTT	CASSSRDPPSAFF
NA	TRBV5-1	few	TRBJ2-3	TGCGCCAGCAGCTTGATGCTTAACACAGATACGCAGTATTTT	CASSLMLNTDTQYF
NA	TRBV6-2/TRBV6-3	many	TRBJ1-2	TGTGCCAGCAGCTCCCGGAGCTATGGCTACACCTTC	CASSSRSYGYTF
TRBD2	TRBV10-3	NA	TRBJ2-7	TGTGCCATCGCTAGCGGGACCTACGAGCAGTACTTC	CAIASGTYEQYF
NA	TRBV7-2	NA	TRBJ2-3	TGTGCCAGCAGCTCCTGGGTCCGTGAGGGAAGCACAGATACGCAGTATTTT	CASSSWVREGSTDTQYF
TRBD1	TRBV27	many	TRBJ2-7	TGTGCCAGCAGTCCCGGGACAGGGGGCTACGAGCAGTACTTC	CASSPGTGGYEQYF
NA	TRBV7-3	few	TRBJ2-1	TGTGCCAGCAGCTTAGGGCTTCCAACAGGGTCGGGAGATGAGCAGTTCTTC	CASSLGLPTGSGDEQFF
NA	TRBV27	few	TRBJ2-5	TGTGCCAGCAGTTTATTCTCCGGGGCCCTCGAAACCCAGTACTTC	CASSLFSGALETQYF
NA	TRBV3-1	many	TRBJ2-2	TGTGCCAGCAGCCAAGGGGTTCGGACCGGGGAGCTGTTTTTT	CASSQGVRTGELFF
TRBD2	TRBV5-1	many	TRBJ2-3	TGCGCCAGCAGCTTTGTAGCGGGAGATCATACGCAGTATTTT	CASSFVAGDHTQYF
TRBD1	TRBV7-3	many	TRBJ2-3	TGTGCCAGCAGCTTTCGACAGGGGCTCGCAGATACGCAGTATTTT	CASSFRQGLADTQYF
TRBD2	TRBV28	many	TRBJ2-7	TGTGCCAGCAGGCGCGGACTAGCGGGAGGAGGTGTCTACGAGCAGTACTTC	CASRRGLAGGGVYEQYF
TRBD2	TRBV7-6	many	TRBJ2-2	TGTGCCAGCAGCTTAGCGCCCCTACTAGCGGGAGGGCCCGGCGGGGAGCTGTTTTTT	CASSLAPLLAGGPGGELFF
NA	TRBV4-2	NA	TRBJ2-7	TGTGCCAGCAGCCAAGACAGGGGGGCCTACGAGCAGTACTTC	CASSQDRGAYEQYF
NA	TRBV7-9	NA	TRBJ2-7	TGTGCCAGCAGCCAGCTAGGGTCGTACGAGCAGTACTTC	CASSQLGSYEQYF
NA	TRBV28	many	TRBJ1-5	TGTGCCAGCAGTTTATTTGGCAGGGGCTTCTATAGCAATCAGCCCCAGCATTTT	CASSLFGRGFYSNQPQHF
NA	TRBV7-3	many	TRBJ2-5	TGTGCCAGCAGCGACAGCTCCCATAGAGAGACCCAGTACTTC	CASSDSSHRETQYF
NA	TRBV2	many	TRBJ1-5	TGTGCCAGCAGGTCTTCCGGGACGGAAAATCAGCCCCAGCATTTT	CASRSSGTENQPQHF
NA	TRBV12-3/TRBV12-4	few	TRBJ2-7	TGTGCCAGCAGTCGGGACTGGTCCTACGAGCAGTACTTC	CASSRDWSYEQYF
NA	TRBV4-1	NA	TRBJ1-2	TGCGCCAGCAGCCAAGGTCGGGGCACTAACTATGGCTACACCTTC	CASSQGRGTNYGYTF
NA	TRBV5-1	many	TRBJ2-2	TGCGCCAGCATGCTACAGGACGGGGAGCTGTTTTTT	CASMLQDGELFF
NA	TRBV3-1	NA	TRBJ2-7	TGTGCCAGCAGCCCCGGGGCTTACGAGCAGTACTTC	CASSPGAYEQYF